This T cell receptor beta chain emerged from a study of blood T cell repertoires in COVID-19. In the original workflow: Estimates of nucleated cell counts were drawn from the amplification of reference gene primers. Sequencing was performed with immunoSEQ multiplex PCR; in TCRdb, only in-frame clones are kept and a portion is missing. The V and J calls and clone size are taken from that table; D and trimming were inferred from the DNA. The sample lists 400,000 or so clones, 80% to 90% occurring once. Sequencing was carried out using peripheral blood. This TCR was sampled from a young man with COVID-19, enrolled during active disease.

CDR3 region: CASSMGPNYGYTF. CDR3 nucleotide sequence: TGTGCCAGTAGTATGGGCCCCAACTATGGCTACACCTTC. The chain links TRBV19 to TRBJ1-2; D remains ambiguous. Germline CDR1 reads LNHDA; CDR2 reads SQIVND (reference sequence). The germline V and J ends were trimmed by 3 bases and 2 bases, with 7 bases remaining between them. There are 13 residues in the CDR3.